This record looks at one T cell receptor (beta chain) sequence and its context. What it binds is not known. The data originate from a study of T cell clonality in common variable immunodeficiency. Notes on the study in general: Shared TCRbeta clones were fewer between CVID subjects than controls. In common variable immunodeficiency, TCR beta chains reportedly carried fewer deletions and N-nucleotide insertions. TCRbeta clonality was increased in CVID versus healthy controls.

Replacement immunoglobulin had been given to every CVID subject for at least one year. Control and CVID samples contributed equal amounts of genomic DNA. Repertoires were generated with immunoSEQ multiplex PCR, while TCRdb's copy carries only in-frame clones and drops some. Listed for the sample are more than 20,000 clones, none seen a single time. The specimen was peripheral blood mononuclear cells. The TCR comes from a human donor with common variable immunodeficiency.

The CDR3 loop reads CASSVMTRATDTQYF. The sequenced CDR3 bases are TGCGCCAGCAGTGTAATGACTCGTGCGACAGATACG. The V and J genes are TRBV10-2 and TRBJ2-3; D is undetermined. The DNA ends 3 residues before the CDR3 does, and the rest of the CDR3 is filled in from the germline J gene. V shed 4 bases and J shed 3 bases, with 14 bases lying between them. The CDR3 runs 15 residues. Germline-derived CDR1 and CDR2 are WSHSY and SAAADI.